Listed below are T cell receptor beta chains from one sample, sequenced in a study of shared clonotypes between healthy human individuals. The repertoire was sequenced with immunoSEQ multiplex PCR; TCRdb's copy has only in-frame clones and lacks some. The table records 1,500,000 or so clones, 98% to 99% of them present only once. The source material was naive CD4+ T cells sorted from blood. The receptors derive from a man in his thirties or forties in good health. Each CDR3 is given with its conserved first and last residue. The order of the fields is clone size, D gene, V gene, J gene, CDR3 DNA, CDR3 protein. D genes are given only for firm matches. Rows may omit the clone size; those that give it use once, few, many or a size class.

abundance: few
d_gene: NA
v_gene: TRBV18
j_gene: TRBJ2-1
CDR3nt: TGTGCCAGCTCATCGGGACACAATGAGCAGTTCTTC
CDR3aa: CASSSGHNEQFF

abundance: NA
d_gene: NA
v_gene: TRBV28
j_gene: TRBJ1-1
CDR3nt: TGTGCCAGCATAGACCCAGCGGACACTGAAGCTTTCTTT
CDR3aa: CASIDPADTEAFF

abundance: NA
d_gene: NA
v_gene: TRBV2
j_gene: TRBJ2-5
CDR3nt: TGTGCCAGCAGTGAAGCAACAGGGTGGAGTGGGACCCAGTACTTC
CDR3aa: CASSEATGWSGTQYF

abundance: NA
d_gene: TRBD1
v_gene: TRBV5-8
j_gene: TRBJ1-4
CDR3nt: TGTGCCAGCAGCCCCGGACAGGCAACTAATGAAAAACTGTTTTTT
CDR3aa: CASSPGQATNEKLFF

abundance: NA
d_gene: TRBD2
v_gene: TRBV2
j_gene: TRBJ2-7
CDR3nt: TGTGCCAGCAGTGACGGGGGGGCTGTAACCTACGAGCAGTACTTC
CDR3aa: CASSDGGAVTYEQYF

abundance: NA
d_gene: NA
v_gene: TRBV5-1
j_gene: TRBJ2-1
CDR3nt: TGCGCCAGCAGCCTAGGGACCTGGGGGGCCTACAATGAGCAGTTCTTC
CDR3aa: CASSLGTWGAYNEQFF

abundance: NA
d_gene: NA
v_gene: TRBV28
j_gene: TRBJ1-2
CDR3nt: TGTGCCAGCCGGAGGGGGGTTAACTATGGCTACACCTTC
CDR3aa: CASRRGVNYGYTF

abundance: NA
d_gene: NA
v_gene: TRBV6-1
j_gene: TRBJ2-3
CDR3nt: TGTGCCAGCAGTGACCCCCCTCGAGGTAGATACTCAGATACGCAGTATTTT
CDR3aa: CASSDPPRGRYSDTQYF

abundance: NA
d_gene: NA
v_gene: TRBV25-1
j_gene: TRBJ2-3
CDR3nt: TGTGCCAGCAGTGGATCTGGTACGCAGTATTTT
CDR3aa: CASSGSGTQYF

abundance: NA
d_gene: NA
v_gene: TRBV19
j_gene: TRBJ2-3
CDR3nt: TGTGCCAGTAGTATCCGGCAGGAGACCACAGATACGCAGTATTTT
CDR3aa: CASSIRQETTDTQYF

abundance: NA
d_gene: TRBD1
v_gene: TRBV25-1
j_gene: TRBJ2-7
CDR3nt: TGTGCCAGCAGCAGGAGACAGGGCAGACCGCAGTACTTC
CDR3aa: CASSRRQGRPQYF

abundance: NA
d_gene: TRBD2
v_gene: TRBV11-3
j_gene: TRBJ2-1
CDR3nt: TGTGCCAGCAGCTTTGTAGCGGGTGCCGAAGAGCAGTTCTTC
CDR3aa: CASSFVAGAEEQFF

abundance: NA
d_gene: NA
v_gene: TRBV5-1
j_gene: TRBJ1-1
CDR3nt: TGCGCCAGCAGCCCGAGGGCGCGGGGAATGAACACTGAAGCTTTCTTT
CDR3aa: CASSPRARGMNTEAFF

abundance: once
d_gene: NA
v_gene: TRBV4-3
j_gene: TRBJ1-3
CDR3nt: TGCGCCAGCAGCCAAGATCAGTCTGGAAACACCATATATTTT
CDR3aa: CASSQDQSGNTIYF